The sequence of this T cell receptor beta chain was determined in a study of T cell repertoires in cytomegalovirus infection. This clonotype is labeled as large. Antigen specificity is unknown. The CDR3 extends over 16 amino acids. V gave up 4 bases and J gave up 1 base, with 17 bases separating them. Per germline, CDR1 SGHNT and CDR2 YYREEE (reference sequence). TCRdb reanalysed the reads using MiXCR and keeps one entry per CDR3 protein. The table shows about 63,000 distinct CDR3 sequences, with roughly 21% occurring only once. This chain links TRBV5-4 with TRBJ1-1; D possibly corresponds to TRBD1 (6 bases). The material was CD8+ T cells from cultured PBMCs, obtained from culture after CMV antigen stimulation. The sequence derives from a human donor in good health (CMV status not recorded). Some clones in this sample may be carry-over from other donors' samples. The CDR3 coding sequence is TGTGCCAGCAGCCCTCAGATGGGGGCCGCGAACACTGAAGCTTTCTTT. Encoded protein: CASSPQMGAANTEAFF.